The T cell receptor (beta chain) under discussion was sequenced for a study of OX40 agonist ivuxolimab in advanced cancers. Study-level information: Intravenous ivuxolimab was administered to patients every 2 weeks at 0.01 to 10 mg/kg.

Assay used: immunoSEQ multiplex PCR; TCRdb lists only in-frame clones, some missing. The repertoire consists of roughly 70,000 clones, with about 87% occurring once and the leading ten covering 0.4% to 0.65%. This CDR3 comprises 14 residues. The rearrangement links TRBV21-1 to TRBJ1-1. TRBV21-1 is tagged as a pseudogene. The receptor's source is an adult with an advanced solid tumor such as melanoma, head and neck, liver or kidney cancer. The material was CD4+ or CD8+ T cells sorted from blood, obtained in a trial of the OX40 agonist ivuxolimab. The CDR3 protein is CASSSLSGYAEAFF. Here the CDR3 DNA reads TGTGCCAGCAGCAGTCTGAGTGGGTACGCTGAAGCTTTCTTT.